The next 24 T cell receptor beta chains were all read from a single sample in a study of shared clonotypes between healthy human individuals. The assay was immunoSEQ multiplex PCR, and TCRdb's table has in-frame clones only and misses some. The sample gives about 690,000 clones, around 90% of which show up once; 34% is in the top ten. The sample was memory CD8+ T cells from PBMCs. The subset denotes: CD45RO+ cells pooled with CCR7-negative TemRA cells. Every receptor here comes from a man aged 18 to 30 in good health. Some clones in this sample may be carry-over from other donors' samples.

The chain recombines TRBV7-6 with TRBJ1-2; TRBD1 agrees at 8 bases. The CDR3 consists of 14 residues. The germline V gene has CDR1 SGHVS and CDR2 FNYEAQ. The J segment lost 6 bases and the V segment lost 4 bases, leaving 7 bases of the junction unmatched. The CDR3 bases are TGTGCCAGCAGCTCCCCTGGGACAGGAGATGGCTACACCTTC. Residues: CASSSPGTGDGYTF. Supplemented by reference TRBV7-6 and TRBJ1-2, the full variable domain reads GAGVSQSPRYKVTKRGQDVALRCDPISGHVSLYWYRQALGQGPEFLTYFNYEAQQDKSGLPNDRFSAERPEGSISTLTIQRTEQRDSAMYRCASSSPGTGDGYTFGSGTRLTVV.

The gene calls are TRBV28 and TRBJ1-1; the D is unclear. Trimming cost V 6 bases and J 1 base, with 12 bases left between them. Germline V CDR1 and CDR2: MDHEN, SYDVKM. This CDR3 has 14 amino acids. This CDR3 is CASRRSIRNTEAFF. As DNA, the CDR3 is TGTGCCAGCAGGCGTTCAATACGGAACACTGAAGCTTTCTTT.

This clone was seen only a few times. The genes are TRBV27 and TRBJ2-3; D perhaps matches TRBD1 (6 bases). The germline V and J ends were trimmed by 6 bases and 6 bases, with 16 bases remaining between them. Germline-derived CDR1 and CDR2 are MNHEY and SMNVEV (reference sequence). This CDR3 contains 14 residues. The CDR3 region is CASSAEDSRDTQYF. The DNA of the CDR3 is TGTGCCAGCAGCGCCGAGGACAGCCGGGATACGCAGTATTTT.

The chain has TRBV11-3 and TRBJ2-1, with a tentative D call TRBD1 (6 bases). V lost 5 bases to trimming and J lost 0 bases, with 14 bases between them. This CDR3 spans 16 amino acids. Germline V gene sequence: CDR1 SGHNT, CDR2 YENEEA. In nucleotides, the CDR3 is TGTGCCAGCAGCGTCCGGGACACAAGCTCCTACAATGAGCAGTTCTTC. This translates into CASSVRDTSSYNEQFF. Filled out from reference TRBV11-3 and TRBJ2-1, the complete variable domain reads EAGVVQSPRYKIIEKKQPVAFWCNPISGHNTLYWYLQNLGQGPELLIRYENEEAVDDSQLPKDRFSAERLKGVDSTLKIQPAELGDSAVYLCASSVRDTSSYNEQFFGPGTRLTVL.

The CDR3, as DNA: TGCGCCAGCAGCCCCGCCGGGGCAGGAGCTAGACAAGAGACCCAGTACTTC. Protein product: CASSPAGAGARQETQYF. This chain uses TRBV5-1 with TRBJ2-5; D is tentatively TRBD1 or TRBD2 (5 bases each). V was clipped by 4 bases and J by 2 bases, with 21 bases between them. The CDR3 has 17 amino acids. CDR1 is SGHRS and CDR2 is YFSETQ in the germline V gene.

The V gene is TRBV4-2, the J gene TRBJ2-2; D call uncertain. V was trimmed by 4 bases and J by 0 bases, leaving 18 bases between them. Germline V gene lookup returns CDR1 LGHNA and CDR2 YNFKEQ. CDR3 length: 18 residues. CDR3 amino acids: CASSPPSLGGANTGELFF. The CDR3 DNA is TGTGCCAGCAGCCCACCGTCTCTCGGCGGCGCGAACACCGGGGAGCTGTTTTTT.

The gene calls are TRBV21-1 and TRBJ1-3. TRBV21-1 is labeled a pseudogene. The CDR3 has 14 amino acids. CDR3 protein: CASSTRTVGNTIYF. The CDR3 bases are TGTGCCAGCAGCACCCGGACTGTTGGAAACACCATATATTTT.

The rearrangement joins TRBV28 to TRBJ1-2, with D hard to call. Germline V gives CDR1 MDHEN, CDR2 SYDVKM. The germline V and J ends were trimmed by 2 bases and 7 bases, with 11 bases remaining between them. The CDR3 covers 13 residues. The chain's CDR3 is CASSLNELGGYTF. CDR3 DNA sequence: TGTGCCAGCAGTTTAAATGAGCTTGGTGGCTACACCTTC.

V is TRBV7-8 and J is TRBJ2-7, with a possible D match to TRBD1 (6 bases). Germline loops: CDR1 SGHVS, CDR2 FQNEAQ. V was trimmed by 8 bases and J by 3 bases, leaving 17 bases between them. The CDR3 is made up of 14 amino acids. The CDR3 DNA follows: TGTGCCAGCTACACAACAGGGACCTACTACGAGCAGTACTTC. Amino acid sequence: CASYTTGTYYEQYF.

J is TRBJ1-1 and V is TRBV4-1; D not resolved. Germline assignment: CDR1 MGHRA and CDR2 YSYEKL. The CDR3 length is 15 residues. V lost 0 bases and J lost 0, with 8 bases in between. The CDR3 is CASSQDAGMNTEAFF. The CDR3 nucleotides are TGCGCCAGCAGCCAAGATGCGGGAATGAACACTGAAGCTTTCTTT.

The J gene is TRBJ2-2, the V gene TRBV9; D gene unclear. CDR3 length equals 14 residues. CDR1 is SGDLS and CDR2 is YYNGEE in the germline V gene. V lost 7 bases, J lost 0 bases, and 10 bases lay in between. The CDR3 DNA reads as TGTGCCAGCGCCCTCGACTCGAACACCGGGGAGCTGTTTTTT. The encoded protein is CASALDSNTGELFF.

The chain couples TRBV27 to TRBJ2-1, with D hard to call. Trimming stripped 4 bases from V and 8 bases from J, with 9 bases between. This CDR3 is built from 12 residues. From germline, CDR1 is MNHEY and CDR2 SMNVEV (reference sequence). The CDR3 region is CASSSRGYEQFF. The CDR3, as DNA: TGTGCCAGCAGTTCCCGAGGTTATGAGCAGTTCTTC.

This clone was found many times. This rearrangement joins TRBV7-9 to TRBJ2-2; possible D gene TRBD1, 8 bases. The CDR3 spans 18 residues. Germline loops: CDR1 SEHNR, CDR2 FQNEAQ (reference sequence). Trimming removed 1 base at V and 6 bases at J, with 21 bases between. As DNA, the CDR3 is TGTGCCAGCAGCTTAGAACAGGGGGGGACCGGCTACTCCGGGGAGCTGTTTTTT. Translation gives CASSLEQGGTGYSGELFF. The whole variable domain, filled in from reference TRBV7-9 and TRBJ2-2, reads DTGVSQNPRHKITKRGQNVTFRCDPISEHNRLYWYRQTLGQGPEFLTYFQNEAQLEKSRLLSDRFSAERPKGSFSTLEIQRTEQGDSAMYLCASSLEQGGTGYSGELFFGEGSRLTVL.

This sequence joins TRBV28 and TRBJ2-3; maybe TRBD2 (6 bases). Germline CDR1 MDHEN, CDR2 SYDVKM. The CDR3 is 15 amino acids. Trimming shortened V by 3 bases and J by 1 base, and 11 bases separated the two germline ends. In DNA, the CDR3 is TGTGCCAGCAGTTTCGGCGGGGAAGGCACAGATACGCAGTATTTT. This gives the protein CASSFGGEGTDTQYF.

In its sample, this clone is medium-sized. V and J are TRBV7-6 and TRBJ2-1, with 8 bases lining up with TRBD2. The CDR3 consists of 15 residues. The trim removed 0 bases at V and 9 bases at J, leaving 7 bases unmatched. Germline V gene data show CDR1 as SGHVS and CDR2 as FNYEAQ. The DNA of the CDR3 is TGTGCCAGCAGCTTAGCGGTCGGGAGGGGCGGTGAGCAGTTCTTC. As protein: CASSLAVGRGGEQFF.

This clone was recorded only once. CDR3 coding DNA: TGTGCCAGCAGCTTAGCGCTGTTCGGTGAGACTAGCGGTCGCATTAGCACAGATACGCAGTATTTT. This gives the protein CASSLALFGETSGRISTDTQYF. V and J are TRBV7-2 and TRBJ2-3; 9 bases line up with TRBD2. The ends lost 0 bases at V and 0 bases at J; junction bases unmatched: 19. CDR1 and CDR2 (germline): SGHTA, FQGNSA. The CDR3 totals 22 residues.

The V call is TRBV9, the J call TRBJ1-1; D call uncertain. CDR1 and CDR2 from the germline V gene are SGDLS and YYNGEE. The CDR3 is 15 amino acids. Trimming pared 3 bases from V and 3 bases from J, leaving 15 bases between. CDR3 in amino acids: CASSAPLGLHTEAFF. The CDR3 nucleotides are TGTGCCAGCAGCGCCCCGCTAGGGCTGCACACTGAAGCTTTCTTT. Full variable domain (rest looked up from reference TRBV9 and TRBJ1-1): DSGVTQTPKHLITATGQRVTLRCSPRSGDLSVYWYQQSLDQGLQFLIQYYNGEERAKGNILERFSAQQFPDLHSELNLSSLELGDSALYFCASSAPLGLHTEAFFGQGTRLTVV.

This chain joins TRBV9 and TRBJ2-5, with D uncertain. There are 14 residues in the CDR3. Germline CDR1 is SGDLS and CDR2 is YYNGEE. V was cut by 3 bases and J by 1 base, with 10 bases left in between. The CDR3 protein is CASSGGTLQETQYF. CDR3 nucleotides: TGTGCCAGCAGCGGGGGAACACTCCAAGAGACCCAGTACTTC.

The chain links TRBV11-2 to TRBJ2-7; a weak D match, TRBD1 (6 bases). This CDR3 is built from 15 residues. Trimming left V 5 bases short and J 2 bases short, with 16 bases between. CDR1 and CDR2 (germline): SGHAT, FQNNGV. The CDR3 reads CASSDRQVRTYEQYF. DNA of the CDR3: TGTGCCAGCAGCGACCGACAGGTCCGGACCTACGAGCAGTACTTC.

J is TRBJ2-3 and V is TRBV5-5; 9 bases align to TRBD1. CDR1 SGHKS and CDR2 YYEKEE come from the germline V gene (reference sequence). The CDR3 sequence is 14 residues long. V trimming: 6 bases; J trimming: 6 bases; junction bases outside the gene matches: 8. In DNA, the CDR3 is TGTGCCAGCATCGGAAGACAGGGGGAGGATACGCAGTATTTT. Amino acids: CASIGRQGEDTQYF. The variable domain in full, with the rest retrieved from reference TRBV5-5 and TRBJ2-3, is DAGVTQSPTHLIKTRGQQVTLRCSPISGHKSVSWYQQVLGQGPQFIFQYYEKEERGRGNFPDRFSARQFPNYSSELNVNALLLGDSALYLCASIGRQGEDTQYFGPGTRLTVL.

This clone has only one observation. This rearrangement joins TRBV7-9 to TRBJ2-1; perhaps D is TRBD1 or TRBD2 (5 bases each). Trimming pared 5 bases from V and 7 bases from J, leaving 12 bases between. The CDR3 is 13 residues long. CDR1 and CDR2 from the germline V gene are SEHNR and FQNEAQ (reference sequence). The CDR3 sequence: CASSGTPRNEQFF. The CDR3 nucleotides read TGTGCCAGCAGCGGGACCCCGCGGAATGAGCAGTTCTTC.

The rearrangement joins TRBV9 to TRBJ2-4; the match to TRBD2 covers 12 bases. With 1 base clipped from V and 1 base from J, the junction kept 0 bases outside the gene matches. The germline gives CDR1 SGDLS, CDR2 YYNGEE. This CDR3 contains 16 residues. CDR3 in amino acids: CASSVLAGGAKNIQYF. CDR3 in DNA: TGTGCCAGCAGCGTACTAGCGGGAGGGGCCAAAAACATTCAGTACTTC.

In DNA, the CDR3 is TGCGCCAGCAGCCAAGAAGGGGGGCTAGCGGGCACAGATACGCAGTATTTT. Amino acid sequence: CASSQEGGLAGTDTQYF. The chain couples TRBV4-1 to TRBJ2-3; D perhaps matches TRBD2 (7 bases). The V end was cut by 0 bases, the J end by 1 base, with 14 bases between. Germline V gene sequence: CDR1 MGHRA, CDR2 YSYEKL. CDR3 length: 17 amino acids.

The V call is TRBV27, the J call TRBJ2-1; 8 bases match TRBD1. Germline-derived CDR1 and CDR2 are MNHEY and SMNVEV (reference sequence). Losses at the gene ends were 5 bases for V and 4 bases for J; bases not matched to a gene: 10. The length of the CDR3 is 16 residues. This CDR3 is CASSATGAYLYNEQFF. CDR3 bases: TGTGCCAGCAGTGCGACAGGGGCCTACCTATACAATGAGCAGTTCTTC.